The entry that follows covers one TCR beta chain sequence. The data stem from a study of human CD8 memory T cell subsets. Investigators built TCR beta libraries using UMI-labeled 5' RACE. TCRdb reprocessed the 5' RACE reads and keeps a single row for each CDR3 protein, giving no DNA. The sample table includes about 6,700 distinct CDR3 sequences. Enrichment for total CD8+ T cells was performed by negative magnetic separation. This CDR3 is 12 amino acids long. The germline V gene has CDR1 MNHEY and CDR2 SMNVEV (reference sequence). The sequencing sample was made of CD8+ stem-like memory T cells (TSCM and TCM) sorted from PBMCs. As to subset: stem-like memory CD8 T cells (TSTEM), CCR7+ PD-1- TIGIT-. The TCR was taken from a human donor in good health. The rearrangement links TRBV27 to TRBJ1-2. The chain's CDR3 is CASSPSNYGYTF.